This passage covers 26 T cell receptor beta chains from one sample sequenced in a study of T cell responses to AZD1222 COVID-19 vaccine. Measured with immunoSEQ multiplex PCR; TCRdb has only the in-frame clones, and not every one. This repertoire shows about 110,000 clones, more than 75% found once; its top ten account for about 9.7%. The input for sequencing was peripheral blood, taken on day 0 of AZD1222 vaccination. The receptors stem from an adult in good health.

The gene calls are TRBV5-4 and TRBJ1-1, with D hard to call. This CDR3 contains 12 residues. Germline V gene data show CDR1 as SGHNT and CDR2 as YYREEE (reference sequence). V was shortened by 4 bases and J by 8 bases, with 12 bases between the two germline ends. CDR3 region: CASSPGQAEAFF. The CDR3 coding sequence is TGTGCCAGCAGCCCCGGTCAAGCAGAAGCTTTCTTT.

The rearrangement joins TRBV13 to TRBJ2-1; TRBD2 matches 10 bases. V trimming: 2 bases; J trimming: 4 bases; junction bases outside the gene matches: 2. The CDR3 consists of 15 residues. The germline V gene encodes CDR1 PRHDT and CDR2 FYEKMQ (reference sequence). In DNA, the CDR3 is TGTGCCAGCAGCTTAAGGACTAGCGGATACAATGAGCAGTTCTTC. Translating gives CASSLRTSGYNEQFF.

The V call is TRBV5-1, the J call TRBJ1-5, with 8 bases lining up with TRBD1. This CDR3 spans 14 amino acids. Trimming cost V 2 bases and J 2 bases; bases outside gene matches: 0. Germline values: CDR1 SGHRS, CDR2 YFSETQ. The CDR3 loop reads CASSLQGGNQPQHF. The CDR3 nucleotides read TGCGCCAGCAGCTTACAGGGGGGCAATCAGCCCCAGCATTTT.

This chain uses TRBV28 with TRBJ2-5; tentatively, D is TRBD1 (5 bases). V lost 7 bases and J 3 bases, leaving 15 bases between the germline ends. Looked up from germline, CDR1 is MDHEN and CDR2 is SYDVKM. This CDR3 contains 14 residues. CDR3 bases: TGTGCCAGCACCCCTGACAGAGTTAAAGAGACCCAGTACTTC. This encodes CASTPDRVKETQYF.

This chain links TRBV28 with TRBJ1-2, with a possible D match to TRBD1 (6 bases). The CDR3 runs to 13 residues. The V end lost 6 bases, the J end lost 5 bases, and 13 bases lay between the germline ends. Germline lookup yields CDR1 MDHEN and CDR2 SYDVKM. The CDR3 here is CASRTGIGYGYTF. DNA of the CDR3: TGTGCCAGCAGAACAGGGATAGGATATGGCTACACCTTC.

The V and J genes are TRBV27 and TRBJ2-5; D uncertain. Trimming took off 0 bases at V and 5 bases at J, with 16 bases between the two ends. Per germline, CDR1 MNHEY and CDR2 SMNVEV (reference sequence). CDR3 length equals 16 residues. In DNA form, the CDR3 reads TGTGCCAGCAGTTTATCCCGGGCGACCACTGCCGAGACCCAGTACTTC. It specifies CASSLSRATTAETQYF.

This sequence joins TRBV3-1 (or the pseudogene TRBV3-2) and TRBJ2-2; possible D gene TRBD1, 5 bases. The CDR3 has 15 amino acids. Germline V lookup: CDR1 LGHDT, CDR2 YNNKEL (reference sequence). V lost 0 bases and J 6 bases, leaving 11 bases between the germline ends. The CDR3 nucleotides read TGTGCCAGCAGCCAAGAAGGGGAAGGGGCCGGGGAGCTGTTTTTT. It codes for CASSQEGEGAGELFF.

This clone is a singleton in its sample. The CDR3 protein is CASSAGDFRGTDTQYF. In DNA, the CDR3 is TGTGCCAGCAGCGCAGGGGACTTCCGCGGAACAGATACGCAGTATTTT. This rearrangement joins TRBV5-8 to TRBJ2-3, with D perhaps given as TRBD1 or TRBD2 (6 bases each). This CDR3 comprises 16 residues. V was clipped by 4 bases and J by 3 bases, with 18 bases between them. The germline gives CDR1 SGHTS, CDR2 YDEGEE.

This clone was detected once. The V and J genes are TRBV6-4 and TRBJ1-5; D ambiguous. CDR3 length equals 11 residues. Germline loops: CDR1 MRHNA, CDR2 SNTAGT. The chain's CDR3 is CVGQKGQPQHF. The CDR3 DNA follows: TGTGTAGGGCAGAAGGGTCAGCCCCAGCATTTT.

This clone was seen just once. The chain links TRBV27 to TRBJ2-1, with a tentative D call TRBD2 (6 bases). Germline CDR1 and CDR2: MNHEY and SMNVEV (reference sequence). There are 15 residues in the CDR3. Trimming cost V 6 bases and J 6 bases, with 18 bases left between them. CDR3 sequence: CASRFRDFNFNEQFF. The CDR3 coding sequence is TGTGCCAGCAGATTTAGGGACTTTAACTTCAATGAGCAGTTCTTC.

CDR3 residues: CASSTRTSGTNEQYF. CDR3 nucleotide sequence: TGTGCCAGCAGCACCAGGACTAGCGGGACTAACGAGCAGTACTTC. The J gene is TRBJ2-7, the V gene TRBV7-8, with 12 bases lining up with TRBD2. The CDR3 is 15 amino acids. V lost 5 bases, J lost 5 bases, and 7 bases stayed unmatched. Germline V lookup: CDR1 SGHVS, CDR2 FQNEAQ.

The V and J genes are TRBV2 and TRBJ2-2; no reliable D call. V was trimmed by 1 base and J by 8 bases, leaving 11 bases between them. Germline V gene sequence: CDR1 SNHLY, CDR2 FYNNEI. This CDR3 spans 14 amino acids. This chain's CDR3 is CASSEGQPRGELFF. CDR3 in DNA: TGTGCCAGCAGTGAAGGCCAACCAAGGGGGGAGCTGTTTTTT.

This clone showed up just a few times. The genes are TRBV4-2 and TRBJ2-7; no definite D call. V was shortened by 0 bases and J by 3 bases, with 9 bases between the two germline ends. Per germline, CDR1 LGHNA and CDR2 YNFKEQ. The CDR3 runs 14 residues. The CDR3 DNA sequence: TGTGCCAGCAGCCAAGATCCGGGCGGCTACGAGCAGTACTTC. Its protein is CASSQDPGGYEQYF.

This clone was detected only a few times. The J gene is TRBJ2-1, the V gene TRBV3-1 (or the pseudogene TRBV3-2); D is uncertain. The CDR3 runs to 14 residues. V lost 5 bases and J lost 9, with 17 bases in between. Looked up from germline, CDR1 is LGHDT and CDR2 is YNNKEL (reference sequence). The CDR3 DNA is TGTGCCAGCAGCAAGGGAAGAGGTGGGCTTGAGCAGTTCTTC. Translating gives CASSKGRGGLEQFF.

The gene calls are TRBV27 and TRBJ2-5; no firm D call. The V gene's germline CDR1 is MNHEY and CDR2 SMNVEV (reference sequence). V dropped 10 bases and J dropped 3 bases, with 12 bases sitting between them. The CDR3 has 12 residues. This CDR3 reads CATRNAKETQYF. CDR3 DNA: TGTGCCACCCGAAACGCTAAAGAGACCCAGTACTTC.

The gene calls are TRBV30 and TRBJ2-6; 8 bases line up with TRBD1. CDR1 and CDR2 from the germline V gene are GTSNPN and SVGIG (reference sequence). V lost 5 bases to trimming and J lost 2 bases; unmatched junction nucleotides: 5. The CDR3 has 15 residues. The CDR3 here is CAWDRGGPGANVLTF. In DNA, the CDR3 is TGTGCCTGGGACAGGGGCGGGCCTGGGGCCAACGTCCTGACTTTC.

This chain uses TRBV27 with TRBJ1-2; D perhaps matches TRBD1 (6 bases). This CDR3 is built from 13 residues. Trimming pared 6 bases from V and 4 bases from J, leaving 12 bases between. Germline V CDR1 and CDR2: MNHEY, SMNVEV (reference sequence). The CDR3: CASSPTGGYGYTF. Here the CDR3 DNA reads TGTGCCAGCAGCCCGACAGGAGGCTATGGCTACACCTTC.

This rearrangement joins TRBV7-8 to TRBJ1-2; TRBD1 matches at 8 bases. The CDR3 spans 13 residues. J gave up 4 bases and V 5 bases, and 3 bases lay outside the gene matches. Germline assignment: CDR1 SGHVS and CDR2 FQNEAQ. The CDR3 loop reads CASSEGQGYGYTF. The CDR3 DNA follows: TGTGCCAGCAGCGAAGGACAGGGCTATGGCTACACCTTC.

The genes are TRBV15 and TRBJ2-5; tentative D call: TRBD2 (6 bases). The CDR3 has 15 residues. Germline V lookup: CDR1 LNHNV, CDR2 YYDKDF (reference sequence). The V and J ends lost 5 bases and 3 bases respectively, with 16 bases between them. The CDR3 DNA sequence: TGTGCCACCAGCCGCGGGGAGAGGGAAAAAGAGACCCAGTACTTC. Protein product: CATSRGEREKETQYF.

The rearrangement joins TRBV5-4 to TRBJ2-6; 10 bases align to TRBD1. V trimming: 0 bases; J trimming: 0 bases; junction bases outside the gene matches: 3. The V gene's germline CDR1 is SGHNT and CDR2 YYREEE (reference sequence). The CDR3 contains 18 residues. The CDR3 reads CASSLGQGAGSGANVLTF. The CDR3 DNA reads as TGTGCCAGCAGCTTGGGACAGGGGGCGGGCTCTGGGGCCAACGTCCTGACTTTC. The full variable domain, rest sourced from reference TRBV5-4 and TRBJ2-6, is ETGVTQSPTHLIKTRGQQVTLRCSSQSGHNTVSWYQQALGQGPQFIFQYYREEENGRGNFPPRFSGLQFPNYSSELNVNALELDDSALYLCASSLGQGAGSGANVLTFGAGSRLTVL.

V and J are TRBV19 and TRBJ2-5, with TRBD2 matching over 11 bases. Germline CDR1 reads LNHDA; CDR2 reads SQIVND (reference sequence). CDR3 length: 17 residues. J lost 5 bases, V lost 0 bases, and 8 bases had no gene match. DNA for the CDR3: TGTGCCAGTAGTATAGATCTAGCGGGAGGCGGGTGGGAGACCCAGTACTTC. Protein product: CASSIDLAGGGWETQYF. The full variable domain, rest sourced from reference TRBV19 and TRBJ2-5, is DGGITQSPKYLFRKEGQNVTLSCEQNLNHDAMYWYRQDPGQGLRLIYYSQIVNDFQKGDIAEGYSVSREKKESFPLTVTSAQKNPTAFYLCASSIDLAGGGWETQYFGPGTRLLVL.

V gene TRBV2 combines with J gene TRBJ2-1; TRBD1 aligns across 11 bases. The ends lost 6 bases at V and 7 bases at J; junction bases unmatched: 2. Germline CDR1 reads SNHLY; CDR2 reads FYNNEI. CDR3 length equals 13 residues. As DNA, the CDR3 is TGTGCCAGCAGGGGGGACAGGGGGAATGAGCAGTTCTTC. It codes for CASRGDRGNEQFF.

The chain is built from TRBV28 and TRBJ2-7; 8 bases align to TRBD2. Trimming took 1 base from V and 4 from J; bases not matched to a gene: 15. The CDR3 covers 18 residues. Looked up from germline, CDR1 is MDHEN and CDR2 is SYDVKM. The CDR3 loop is CASSLSSTGGAPSYEQYF. The CDR3 region has the DNA TGTGCCAGCAGTTTATCTTCTACGGGAGGGGCTCCATCTTACGAGCAGTACTTC.

The chain uses TRBV27 and TRBJ1-4; no firm D call. Trimming took 5 bases from V and 8 from J, leaving 18 bases between them. CDR1 and CDR2 (germline): MNHEY, SMNVEV (reference sequence). CDR3 length: 15 residues. CDR3 bases: TGTGCCAGCAGTCCTCGGGCTCCTCTCGAGGAAAAACTGTTTTTT. Translated: CASSPRAPLEEKLFF.

In regard to this clone: One end of the junction is discordant with germline, which a read error may explain. V is TRBV25-1 and J is TRBJ2-7; possible D gene TRBD2, 6 bases. CDR1 is MGHDK and CDR2 is SYGVNS in the germline V gene. The CDR3 covers 15 residues. Written as DNA, the CDR3 is TGTGCCAGCAGTGATTGGAGGGGACTCTCCGACGAGCAGTACTTC. Translation gives CASSDWRGLSDEQYF.

The chain recombines TRBV2 with TRBJ2-7; the D call may be TRBD1 or TRBD2 (5 bases each). The CDR3 length is 14 residues. With 6 bases removed from V and 0 bases from J, the gap between germline ends came to 12 bases. Germline CDR1 is SNHLY and CDR2 is FYNNEI. The CDR3 DNA is TGTGCCAGCAGGACCGGGACCAACTCCTACGAGCAGTACTTC. Amino acids: CASRTGTNSYEQYF.